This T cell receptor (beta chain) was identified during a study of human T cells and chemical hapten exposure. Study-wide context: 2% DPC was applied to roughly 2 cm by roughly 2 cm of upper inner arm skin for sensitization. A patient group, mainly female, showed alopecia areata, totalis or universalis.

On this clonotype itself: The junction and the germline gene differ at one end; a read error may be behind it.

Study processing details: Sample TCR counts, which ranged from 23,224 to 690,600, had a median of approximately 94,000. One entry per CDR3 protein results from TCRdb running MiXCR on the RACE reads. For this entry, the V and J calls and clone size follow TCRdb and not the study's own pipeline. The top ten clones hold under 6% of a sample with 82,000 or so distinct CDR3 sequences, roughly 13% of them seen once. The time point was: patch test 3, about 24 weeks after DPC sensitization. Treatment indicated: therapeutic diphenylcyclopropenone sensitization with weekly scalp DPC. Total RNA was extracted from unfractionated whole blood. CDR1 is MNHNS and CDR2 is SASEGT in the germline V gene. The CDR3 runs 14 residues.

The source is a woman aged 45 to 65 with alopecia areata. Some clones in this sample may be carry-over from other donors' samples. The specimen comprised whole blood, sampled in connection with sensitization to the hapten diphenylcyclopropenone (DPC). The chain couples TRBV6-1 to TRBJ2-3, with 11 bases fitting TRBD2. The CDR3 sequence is CPSGGLAATDTQYF. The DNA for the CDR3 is TGTCCCAGCGGGGGACTAGCGGCCACAGATACGCAGTATTTT.